The rows below give T cell receptor beta chains drawn from one sample of a study of STAT5B mutations in CD4+ large granular lymphocyte leukemia. The data were produced by immunoSEQ multiplex PCR, yet TCRdb's version contains in-frame clones alone and is incomplete. In the table there are over 45,000 clones, just over 70% of which are singletons. Sequences were obtained from CD4+ T cells from blood buffy coats. Source of these receptors: a human donor in good health. CDR3s include the opening cysteine and the closing phenylalanine or tryptophan. D genes are given only for firm matches. The size of a clone is reported for some rows only, either as once, few or many, or as a class for expanded clones.

CDR3aa	CDR3nt	v_gene	j_gene	abundance	d_gene
CASMGRRRSPLHF	TGTGCCAGTATGGGCAGGCGGAGGTCACCCCTCCACTTT	TRBV19	TRBJ1-6	NA	NA
CAWIEAGLAGFNEQYF	TGTGCCTGGATTGAGGCGGGACTAGCGGGGTTCAACGAGCAGTACTTC	TRBV30	TRBJ2-7	NA	TRBD2
CASSKLADNTGELFF	TGTGCCAGCAGCAAACTAGCGGATAACACCGGGGAGCTGTTTTTT	TRBV7-2	TRBJ2-2	NA	TRBD2
CASKDTLRTEAFF	TGTGCCAGTAAGGATACCTTGAGGACTGAAGCTTTCTTT	TRBV19	TRBJ1-1	NA	NA
CASSYSSGKNSPLHF	TGTGCCAGCAGTTACTCGTCAGGGAAAAATTCACCCCTCCACTTT	TRBV6-6	TRBJ1-6	NA	NA
CASSLALDSVLQETQYF	TGCGCCAGCAGCTTGGCTCTGGACAGCGTACTCCAAGAGACCCAGTACTTC	TRBV5-1	TRBJ2-5	NA	NA
CASSCPGRGRVQITQYF	TGTGCTAGCAGCTGCCCGGGGAGGGGTCGAGTTCAGATAACGCAGTATTTT	TRBV7-7	TRBJ2-3	NA	TRBD2
CASSLRQSIETQYF	TGTGCCAGCAGCTTACGACAGTCGATAGAGACCCAGTACTTC	TRBV7-2	TRBJ2-5	NA	NA
CASSKTSGGTGELFF	TGTGCCAGCAGTAAGACTAGCGGGGGGACCGGGGAGCTGTTTTTT	TRBV6-5	TRBJ2-2	NA	TRBD2
CASWAGYNEQFF	TGTGCCAGCTGGGCGGGCTACAATGAGCAGTTCTTC	TRBV6-6	TRBJ2-1	once	NA
CASSPGRDQPQHF	TGTGCCAGCTCACCGGGGCGAGATCAGCCCCAGCATTTT	TRBV18	TRBJ1-5	NA	NA
CASSSNMGTEAFF	TGTGCCAGCAGCTCTAACATGGGCACTGAAGCTTTCTTT	TRBV11-3	TRBJ1-1	NA	NA
CASSQDIGDSGNTIYF	TGTGCCAGCAGCCAAGATATCGGGGACTCTGGAAACACCATATATTTT	TRBV4-2	TRBJ1-3	once	NA
CASSPGTANTGELFF	TGCGCCAGCAGCCCGGGGACTGCGAACACCGGGGAGCTGTTTTTT	TRBV5-1	TRBJ2-2	NA	NA
CASSLVAKPPDNEQFF	TGTGCCAGCAGCTTAGTGGCAAAACCGCCCGACAATGAGCAGTTCTTC	TRBV7-9	TRBJ2-1	NA	NA
CASSLGTNEKLFF	TGTGCCAGCAGCTTAGGAACTAATGAAAAACTGTTTTTT	TRBV11-2	TRBJ1-4	NA	NA
CASSMGLAGETQYF	TGTGCCAGCAGCATGGGACTAGCGGGGGAGACCCAGTACTTC	TRBV4-2	TRBJ2-5	NA	TRBD2
CASSLSSGGNTDTQYF	TGTGCCAGCAGCTTATCTAGCGGGGGGAACACAGATACGCAGTATTTT	TRBV7-2	TRBJ2-3	NA	TRBD2
CASSSSGTGNTEAFF	TGTGCCAGCAGCTCCTCCGGGACGGGGAACACTGAAGCTTTCTTT	TRBV9	TRBJ1-1	once	NA
CASSLMGQGDEKLFF	TGTGCCAGCAGCTTGATGGGACAGGGGGATGAAAAACTGTTTTTT	TRBV5-5	TRBJ1-4	few	TRBD1
CASAVGGQSYEQYF	TGTGCCAGCGCCGTGGGGGGCCAATCCTACGAGCAGTACTTC	TRBV5-8	TRBJ2-7	NA	NA
CASSLRQGTGELFF	TGTGCCAGCAGCTTGCGCCAGGGGACCGGGGAGCTGTTTTTT	TRBV5-4	TRBJ2-2	once	NA
CASGSKFLSSYNSPLHF	TGCGCCAGCGGATCGAAGTTCCTCAGCTCCTATAATTCACCCCTCCACTTT	TRBV23-1	TRBJ1-6	NA	NA
CASRGHGQGSANGYTF	TGTGCCAGCAGGGGTCACGGACAGGGGAGTGCGAATGGCTACACCTTC	TRBV28	TRBJ1-2	NA	TRBD1
CASSRQGQETQYF	TGTGCCAGCTCGCGACAGGGGCAAGAGACCCAGTACTTC	TRBV18	TRBJ2-5	NA	TRBD1
CASSENSEQFF	TGTGCCAGCAGTGAAAACTCTGAGCAGTTCTTC	TRBV2	TRBJ2-1	NA	NA
CASSLGDAKNYGYTF	TGCGCCAGCAGCCTTGGGGACGCAAAGAACTATGGCTACACCTTC	TRBV5-1	TRBJ1-2	NA	NA
CASSQNRENTIYF	TGTGCCAGCAGCCAAAACAGAGAAAACACCATATATTTT	TRBV7-8	TRBJ1-3	NA	NA
CARSSWTRKNIQYF	TGTGCCAGAAGCTCCTGGACACGCAAAAACATTCAGTACTTC	TRBV5-3	TRBJ2-4	NA	NA
CAISESRDVHEQYF	TGTGCCATCAGTGAGTCCAGGGACGTCCACGAGCAGTACTTC	TRBV10-3	TRBJ2-7	NA	NA
CASKGGQGANYGYTF	TGTGCCAGTAAGGGGGGACAGGGGGCGAACTATGGCTACACCTTC	TRBV19	TRBJ1-2	NA	TRBD1
CASKYGTGGFEAFF	TGTGCCAGCAAGTACGGGACAGGGGGCTTCGAAGCTTTCTTT	TRBV6-5	TRBJ1-1	NA	TRBD1
CASRPRLARETQYF	TGTGCAAGTCGCCCACGACTAGCGAGAGAGACCCAGTACTTC	TRBV12-2	TRBJ2-5	NA	NA
CASSRRQGVYGYTF	TGTGCCAGCAGTCGACGCCAGGGTGTCTATGGCTACACCTTC	TRBV27	TRBJ1-2	NA	NA
CATAHGTSAFEQYF	TGTGCCACCGCCCACGGGACTAGTGCTTTCGAGCAGTACTTC	TRBV6-5	TRBJ2-7	NA	TRBD2
CASRTTSTDTQYF	TGTGCCAGCAGGACTACTAGCACAGATACGCAGTATTTT	TRBV28	TRBJ2-3	NA	NA
CASSDTPTNYGYTF	TGTGCCAGCAGTGATACCCCCACTAACTATGGCTACACCTTC	TRBV2	TRBJ1-2	NA	NA
CASSLYLAGGETQYF	TGTGCCAGCAGCCTCTACCTAGCGGGGGGAGAGACCCAGTACTTC	TRBV5-6	TRBJ2-5	NA	TRBD2
CATSRDSASYNEQFF	TGTGCCACCAGCAGAGATAGCGCATCCTACAATGAGCAGTTCTTC	TRBV15	TRBJ2-1	NA	NA
CASSWEGASDEEQFF	TGTGCCAGCAGTTGGGAAGGGGCTAGCGACGAAGAGCAGTTCTTC	TRBV6-6	TRBJ2-1	NA	NA
CASSLDFAGTDTQYF	TGTGCCAGCAGCTTAGACTTTGCAGGGACAGATACGCAGTATTTT	TRBV7-9	TRBJ2-3	NA	NA
CAWNSGGPRNEQFF	TGTGCCTGGAACTCGGGGGGGCCTAGGAATGAGCAGTTCTTC	TRBV30	TRBJ2-1	few	TRBD2
CAWSAVSGNTIYF	TGTGCCTGGAGTGCCGTTTCTGGAAACACCATATATTTT	TRBV30	TRBJ1-3	NA	NA
CASSLLAGTDTQYF	TGTGCCAGCAGTCTCCTAGCGGGCACAGATACGCAGTATTTT	TRBV5-6	TRBJ2-3	NA	TRBD2
CASSATGGALAFF	TGTGCCAGCAGTGCCACAGGGGGCGCATTGGCTTTCTTT	TRBV6-5	TRBJ1-1	NA	TRBD1
CASSERDRGIGELFF	TGTGCCAGCAGTGAAAGGGACAGGGGGATCGGGGAGCTGTTTTTT	TRBV6-1	TRBJ2-2	NA	TRBD1
CAIRGSEASNQPQHF	TGTGCCATCAGGGGCTCGGAGGCCTCAAATCAGCCCCAGCATTTT	TRBV10-3	TRBJ1-5	NA	NA
CASSPPRAGQASGNTIYF	TGTGCCAGCTCACCACCGAGGGCGGGACAGGCCTCTGGAAACACCATATATTTT	TRBV18	TRBJ1-3	NA	TRBD1
CATSRDLANTGELFF	TGTGCCACCAGCAGAGATTTGGCGAACACCGGGGAGCTGTTTTTT	TRBV15	TRBJ2-2	NA	NA
CASSGPNQRGQGFYEQYF	TGTGCCAGCAGTGGTCCTAATCAGCGGGGACAGGGGTTCTACGAGCAGTACTTC	TRBV28	TRBJ2-7	NA	TRBD1
CSASAPGGYTF	TGCAGTGCTAGTGCTCCAGGGGGCTACACCTTC	TRBV20-1	TRBJ1-2	NA	NA
CASSVLGLASTDTQYF	TGTGCCAGCAGCGTCCTTGGACTAGCTAGCACAGATACGCAGTATTTT	TRBV9	TRBJ2-3	NA	TRBD2
CSVEAGLGNTEAFF	TGCAGCGTTGAGGCAGGGCTAGGGAACACTGAAGCTTTCTTT	TRBV29-1	TRBJ1-1	NA	NA
CSASSTGELFF	TGCAGTGCTAGCTCCACCGGGGAGCTGTTTTTT	TRBV20-1	TRBJ2-2	few	NA
CASSYSGGTEAFF	TGTGCCAGCAGTTACTCAGGAGGGACTGAAGCTTTCTTT	TRBV6-5	TRBJ1-1	NA	NA